This record looks at one T cell receptor beta chain sequence and its context. This sample is part of a study of blood T cell repertoires in COVID-19. Study-level information: In each case, the material was cDNA or gDNA derived from T cells, B-cell-depleted T cells, or PBMCs.

Per germline, CDR1 MNHEY and CDR2 SMNVEV (reference sequence). V trimming: 2 bases; J trimming: 6 bases; junction bases outside the gene matches: 8. The CDR3 covers 16 residues. Per the authors' pipeline: Scientists estimated how many nucleated cells there were by amplifying reference gene primers. Using immunoSEQ multiplex PCR, the repertoire was profiled, and TCRdb retains in-frame clones only, with some absent. V, J and clone size are those of that table, while D and trimming were read from the DNA. The sample has roughly 220,000 clones; 75% to 90% are singletons. The age range of participants was about 18 to 100 years, with residence in under 25 US areas. Researchers sorted participants into cohorts using their self-reported clinical history.

Specimen: PBMCs or T cells enriched from blood (not recorded which). The clonotype originates from a woman between 40 and 55 years old with acute COVID-19. The genes are TRBV27 and TRBJ1-1, with 11 bases fitting TRBD1. The CDR3 sequence: CASSLALGQGAAEAFF. The DNA for the CDR3 is TGTGCCAGCAGTTTAGCTCTTGGACAGGGGGCGGCTGAAGCTTTCTTT.